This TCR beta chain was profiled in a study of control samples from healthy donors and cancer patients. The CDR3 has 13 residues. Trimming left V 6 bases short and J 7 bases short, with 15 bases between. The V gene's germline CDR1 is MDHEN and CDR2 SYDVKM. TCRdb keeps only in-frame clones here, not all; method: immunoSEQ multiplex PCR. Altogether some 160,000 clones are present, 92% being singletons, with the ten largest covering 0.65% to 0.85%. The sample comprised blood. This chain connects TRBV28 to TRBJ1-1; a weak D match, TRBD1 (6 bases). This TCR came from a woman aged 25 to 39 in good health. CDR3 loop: CASSQGQGSEAFF. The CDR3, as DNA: TGTGCCAGCAGCCAAGGCCAGGGGAGTGAAGCTTTCTTT.